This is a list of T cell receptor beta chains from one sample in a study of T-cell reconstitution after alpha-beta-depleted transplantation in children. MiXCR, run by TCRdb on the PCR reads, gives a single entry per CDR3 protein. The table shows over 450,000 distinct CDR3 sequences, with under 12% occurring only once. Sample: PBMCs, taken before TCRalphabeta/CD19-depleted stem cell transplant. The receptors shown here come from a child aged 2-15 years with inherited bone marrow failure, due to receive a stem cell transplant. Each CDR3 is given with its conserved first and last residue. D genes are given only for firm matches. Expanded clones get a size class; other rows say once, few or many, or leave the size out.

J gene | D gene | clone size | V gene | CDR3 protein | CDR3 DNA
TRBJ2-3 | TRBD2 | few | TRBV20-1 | CSAGGTSGRAPPDTQYF | TGCAGTGCTGGGGGGACTAGCGGGAGGGCCCCCCCAGATACGCAGTATTTT
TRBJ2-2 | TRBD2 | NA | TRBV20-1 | CSARDPILAVNTGELFF | TGCAGTGCTAGAGATCCGATACTAGCGGTTAACACCGGGGAGCTGTTTTTT
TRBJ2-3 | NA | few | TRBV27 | CASSTRLTDTQYF | TGTGCCAGCAGTACTAGACTGACAGATACGCAGTATTTT
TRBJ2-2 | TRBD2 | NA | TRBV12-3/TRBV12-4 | CAGSFGREDRTGELFF | TGTGCCGGCAGTTTCGGGCGGGAGGATAGGACCGGGGAGCTGTTTTTT
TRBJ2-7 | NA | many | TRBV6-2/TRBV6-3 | CASSVTAYEQYF | TGTGCCAGCAGCGTTACAGCATACGAGCAGTACTTC
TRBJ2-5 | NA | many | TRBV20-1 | CSALPGLIAEKETQYF | TGCAGTGCCCTCCCGGGGTTAATAGCGGAAAAAGAGACCCAGTACTTC
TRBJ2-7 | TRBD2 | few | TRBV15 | CATSIGGSSYEQYF | TGTGCCACCAGCATAGGCGGGAGCTCCTACGAGCAGTACTTC
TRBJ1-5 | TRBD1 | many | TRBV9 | CASSPGTDSNQPQHF | TGTGCCAGCAGCCCCGGGACAGATAGCAATCAGCCCCAGCATTTT
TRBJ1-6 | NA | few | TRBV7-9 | CARLTATNLHF | TGTGCGCGGCTAACGGCGACCAACCTCCACTTT
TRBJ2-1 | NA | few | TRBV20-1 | CSARDALRGLNNEQFF | TGCAGTGCTAGAGATGCTTTACGGGGTCTGAACAATGAGCAGTTCTTC
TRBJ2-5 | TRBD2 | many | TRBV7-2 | CASSLGRYIGRAETQYF | TGTGCCAGCAGCTTAGGTCGTTATATCGGGAGGGCAGAGACCCAGTACTTC
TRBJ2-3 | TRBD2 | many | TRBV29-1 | CSVGRGASGSTDTQYF | TGCAGCGTTGGTAGAGGGGCTAGCGGGAGTACAGATACGCAGTATTTT
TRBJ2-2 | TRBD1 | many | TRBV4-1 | CASSQTPGQGHTGELFF | TGCGCCAGCAGCCAAACCCCGGGACAGGGACATACCGGGGAGCTGTTTTTT
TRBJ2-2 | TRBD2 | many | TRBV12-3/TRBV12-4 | CASDTGTTYTGELFF | TGTGCCAGCGATACCGGGACTACCTACACCGGGGAGCTGTTTTTT
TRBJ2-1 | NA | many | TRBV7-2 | CASSLEGEYNEQFF | TGTGCCAGCAGCTTAGAGGGCGAGTACAATGAGCAGTTCTTC
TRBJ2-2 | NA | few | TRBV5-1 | CASSPGYFGRGTGELFF | TGCGCCAGCAGCCCGGGATACTTCGGACGGGGCACCGGGGAGCTGTTTTTT
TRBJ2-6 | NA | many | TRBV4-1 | CASSQEGAPSGANVLTF | TGCGCCAGCAGCCAAGAGGGGGCTCCCTCTGGGGCCAACGTCCTGACTTTC
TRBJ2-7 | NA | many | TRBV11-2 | CASSMGTEWEQYF | TGTGCCAGCAGCATGGGGACTGAGTGGGAGCAGTACTTC
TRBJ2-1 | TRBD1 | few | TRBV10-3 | CAISWTGGYNEQFF | TGTGCCATCAGTTGGACAGGGGGCTACAATGAGCAGTTCTTC
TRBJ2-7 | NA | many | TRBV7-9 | CASSSQTNYEQYF | TGTGCCAGCAGCTCCCAGACGAACTACGAGCAGTACTTC
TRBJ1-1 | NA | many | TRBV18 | CASSPPGGLNTEAFF | TGTGCCAGCTCACCACCGGGGGGCCTGAACACTGAAGCTTTCTTT
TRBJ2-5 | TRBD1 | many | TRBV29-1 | CSGGTARGTQYF | TGCAGCGGTGGGACAGCCCGTGGGACCCAGTACTTC
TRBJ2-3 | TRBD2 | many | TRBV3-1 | CASSQYRGRVIADTQYF | TGTGCCAGCAGCCAATACCGTGGGAGGGTAATAGCAGATACGCAGTATTTT
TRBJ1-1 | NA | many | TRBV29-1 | CSVSHGNTEAFF | TGCAGCGTTTCTCACGGGAACACTGAAGCTTTCTTT
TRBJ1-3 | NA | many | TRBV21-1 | CASSKISGNTIYF | TGTGCCAGCAGCAAAATCTCTGGAAACACCATATATTTT
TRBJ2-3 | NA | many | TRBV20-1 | CSARDGLSQDTQYF | TGCAGTGCTAGAGACGGACTGAGTCAAGATACGCAGTATTTT
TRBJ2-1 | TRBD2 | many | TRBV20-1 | CSARLAGGYNEQFF | TGCAGTGCTAGACTAGCGGGAGGTTACAATGAGCAGTTCTTC
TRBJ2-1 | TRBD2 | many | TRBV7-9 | CASSSPTSGSYNEQFF | TGTGCCAGCAGCTCGCCGACTAGCGGGAGTTATAATGAGCAGTTCTTC
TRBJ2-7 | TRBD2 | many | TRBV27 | CASSPRAGGYEQYF | TGTGCCAGCAGTCCGCGGGCGGGAGGATACGAGCAGTACTTC
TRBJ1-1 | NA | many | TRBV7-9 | CASSIDRNTEAFF | TGTGCCAGCAGCATTGACAGGAACACTGAAGCTTTCTTT
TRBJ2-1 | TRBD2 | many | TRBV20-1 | CSAGLAGVRNNEQFF | TGCAGTGCTGGGCTAGCGGGAGTACGGAACAATGAGCAGTTCTTC
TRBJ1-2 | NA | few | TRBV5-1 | CASSLTFSLGNYGYTF | TGCGCCAGCAGCTTGACGTTTTCGCTGGGAAACTATGGCTACACCTTC
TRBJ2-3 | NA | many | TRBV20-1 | CSARGENTDTQYF | TGCAGTGCTCGCGGAGAAAACACAGATACGCAGTATTTT
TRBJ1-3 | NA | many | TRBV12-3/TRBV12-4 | CASSLTSGNTIYF | TGTGCCAGCAGCCTTACCTCTGGAAACACCATATATTTT
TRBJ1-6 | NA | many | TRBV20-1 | CSALDERSSYNSPLHF | TGCAGTGCCCTCGACGAACGGAGCTCCTATAATTCACCCCTCCACTTT
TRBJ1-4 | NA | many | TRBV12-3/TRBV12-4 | CASSLARTEYEEKLFF | TGTGCCAGCAGTTTAGCGAGGACAGAATATGAAGAAAAACTGTTTTTT
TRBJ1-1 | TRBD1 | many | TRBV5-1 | CASSTRTGGAHTEAFF | TGCGCCAGCAGCACGAGGACAGGGGGCGCGCACACTGAAGCTTTCTTT
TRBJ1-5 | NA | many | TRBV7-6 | CASSKGPNQPQHF | TGTGCCAGCAGCAAGGGTCCAAATCAGCCCCAGCATTTT
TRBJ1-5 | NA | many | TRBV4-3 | CASSQDLWGRPQHF | TGCGCCAGCAGCCAAGATCTGTGGGGAAGGCCCCAGCATTTT
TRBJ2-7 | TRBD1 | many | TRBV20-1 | CSARTGSGYEQYF | TGCAGTGCTAGGACAGGGAGCGGCTACGAGCAGTACTTC
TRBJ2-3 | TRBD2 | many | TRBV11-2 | CASKREQETDTQYF | TGTGCCAGTAAGCGGGAGCAGGAGACAGATACGCAGTATTTT